This TCR beta chain was documented in a study of graft-versus-host responses after intestinal transplantation. About the research overall: As for transplant type, recipients had multivisceral, liver-intestinal, or isolated intestinal grafts. Tacrolimus and steroids were given for three to four years to all recipients after anti-thymocyte globulin induction.

The V gene end was trimmed by 3 bases and the J gene end by 0 bases; junction bases not matched to a gene: 11. There are 18 residues in the CDR3. Germline V lookup: CDR1 MNHEY, CDR2 SMNVEV (reference sequence). Comments on this clone: Its antigen is unknown.

The table came from immunoSEQ multiplex PCR; TCRdb's copy has only in-frame clones and leaves some out. This sample has thousands of clones; about 94% occur once, and the top ten carry over 1%. Study-level findings and limits: Where graft-donor T cell macrochimerism was present, patients had high graft-versus-host to host-versus-graft clonal ratios in allografts.

This clonotype was sampled from a human patient who received an intestinal transplant, so some T cells may come from the graft donor. The chain is built from TRBV27 and TRBJ2-3; 8 nucleotides match TRBD2. This sample comprised PBMCs, obtained 11 days after intestinal transplantation. The DNA for the CDR3 is TGTGCCAGCAGTTTCCGCCGAACTAGCGGTCCTAGCACAGATACGCAGTATTTT. Protein: CASSFRRTSGPSTDTQYF.